What follows is one T cell receptor beta chain and its context. Its antigen specificity is not known. No qualities accompany the bases; no much larger clone lies one base away. Donors of the sequenced samples were patients with active juvenile idiopathic arthritis. Cells were sorted immediately after thawing, with dead cells excluded using Live/Dead Fixable Near-IR Stain. The data derive from a study of circulating and synovial CD4+ cells in juvenile arthritis (dated by TCRdb to between 2014 and 2016). Study-level background: Within each patient, the study compared the TCRbeta CDR3 repertoires of three groups: circulating HLA-DR+ CD4 T cells, bulk blood CD4 T cells, and synovial CD4 T cells. Repertoire sequencing aimed to confirm that a circulating synovial-like CD4 T cell subset was enriched in synovial clonotypes.

Study-wide conclusions, independent of this receptor: Lower diversity was observed in synovial and circulating pathogenic-like lymphocyte repertoires than in bulk blood CD4 repertoires, and some CPL samples were found to be as oligoclonal as synovium. Since overlap with synovium went up as sequencing depth increased, the measured fractions of shared clonotypes likely underestimated the full repertoire overlap. Circulating pathogenic-like lymphocytes were found to cluster with synovial T cells, and a substantially higher fraction of CDR3 sequences was shared with synovium by circulating pathogenic-like lymphocytes than by bulk blood. CPL and bulk blood CD4 samples differed in T cell genome counts by at least an order of magnitude, so sample-size effects were addressed. No difference between circulating pathogenic-like lymphocytes and bulk blood T cells was detected by traditional Vbeta family usage analysis.

Preparation of the library involved the immunoSEQ multiplex PCR assay. TCRbeta CDR3 sequencing was carried out by an external provider as a commercial service. Processing in the source paper ran as follows. The analyses used productive nucleotide sequences together with amino acid sequences obtained by in silico translation. Diversity was quantified by Renyi entropy over a range of alpha values, with sample size equalised by taking the median of 200 repeated subsamples. Pairwise repertoire distance was calculated as one minus the Chao-modified Jaccard index, correcting for under-sampling, and used for clustering. Frequency-weighted overlap with synovial clonotypes was calculated across 200 sample sizes, using 200 draws without replacement for each, and the value reported was the one at the size of the smaller sample. TCRdb took this table from immuneACCESS and kept in-frame rearrangements with V and J called. Such tables lack part of the clones; where checked against another copy, unresolved V genes explain under half of the gap, and the rest is unexplained. That table furnishes V, J and clone size, whereas the DNA furnished D and trimming. For this sample the table gives 30,000 to 40,000 clones, of which roughly 96% were detected only once. Approximately 0.16% of the sample is held by the ten biggest clonotypes.

The V end gives up 3 bases and the J end 5 bases, leaving 2 bases in the junction not matched to a gene. Inclusive of the bounding cysteine and phenylalanine, the CDR3 is 13 residues long. Only the CDR3 part of the read is kept: 39 bases, read in frame from the first base. The germline V gene supplies CDR1 MGHDK and CDR2 SYGVNS. The clonotype comes from a human donor with juvenile idiopathic arthritis. Material: CD4+ T cells from blood. The chain couples TRBV25-1 to TRBJ1-1; 8 bases in the junction line up with TRBD1. The CDR3 here reads CASSDRGRTEAFF. The DNA is TGTGCCAGCAGTGACAGGGGGCGAACTGAAGCTTTCTTT. The full variable domain, with segments outside the CDR3 supplied by the reference TRBV25-1 and TRBJ1-1 proteins, appears as EADIYQTPRYLVIGTGKKITLECSQTMGHDKMYWYQQDPGMELHLIHYSYGVNSTEKGDLSSESTVSRIRTEHFPLTLESARPSHTSQYLCASSDRGRTEAFFGQGTRLTVV.